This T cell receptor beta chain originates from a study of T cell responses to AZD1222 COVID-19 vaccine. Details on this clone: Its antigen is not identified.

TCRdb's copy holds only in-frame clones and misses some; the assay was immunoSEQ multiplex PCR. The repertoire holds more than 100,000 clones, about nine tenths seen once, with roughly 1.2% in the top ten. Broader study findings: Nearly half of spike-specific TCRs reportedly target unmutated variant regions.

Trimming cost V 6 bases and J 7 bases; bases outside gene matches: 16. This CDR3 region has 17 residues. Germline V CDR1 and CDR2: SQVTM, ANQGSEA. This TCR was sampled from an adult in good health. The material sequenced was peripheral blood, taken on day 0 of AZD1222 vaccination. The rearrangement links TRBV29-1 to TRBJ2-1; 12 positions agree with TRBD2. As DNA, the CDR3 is TGCAGCGTGACTCCCAATCTAGCGGGGGGGCCGGGGAATGAGCAGTTCTTC. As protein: CSVTPNLAGGPGNEQFF.